This T cell receptor (beta chain) was documented in a study of blood T cell repertoires in COVID-19. Turning to the study itself: The cDNA or gDNA used as material had been derived from T cells, B-cell-depleted T cells, or PBMCs.

Libraries were prepared by immunoSEQ multiplex PCR; TCRdb keeps only in-frame clonotypes and omits some of them. The sample carries more than 100,000 clones, approximately 84% recorded once. This CDR3 is built from 18 residues. V was clipped by 2 bases and J by 1 base; unmatched bases: 10. The germline CDR1 and CDR2 sequences are MNHEY and SMNVEV (reference sequence). Sequenced: peripheral blood. This sequence joins TRBV27 and TRBJ2-2, with 7 bases fitting TRBD2. This receptor was taken from a man aged 55 to 70 with acute or convalescent COVID-19. The CDR3 DNA reads as TGTGCCAGCAGTTTAATATCTAGCGGAGCCCTGAACACCGGGGAGCTGTTTTTT. Translated: CASSLISSGALNTGELFF.